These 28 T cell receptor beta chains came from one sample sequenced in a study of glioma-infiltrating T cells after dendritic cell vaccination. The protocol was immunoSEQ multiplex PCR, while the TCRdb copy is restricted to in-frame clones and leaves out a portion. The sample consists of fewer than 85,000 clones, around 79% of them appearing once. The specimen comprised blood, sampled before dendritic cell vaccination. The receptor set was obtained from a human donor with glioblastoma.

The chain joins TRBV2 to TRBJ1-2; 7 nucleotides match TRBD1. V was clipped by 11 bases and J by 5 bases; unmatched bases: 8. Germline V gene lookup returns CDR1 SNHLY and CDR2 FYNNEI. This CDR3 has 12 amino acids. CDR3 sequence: CAANSGGYGYTF. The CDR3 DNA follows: TGTGCCGCAAACTCAGGGGGTTATGGCTACACCTTC.

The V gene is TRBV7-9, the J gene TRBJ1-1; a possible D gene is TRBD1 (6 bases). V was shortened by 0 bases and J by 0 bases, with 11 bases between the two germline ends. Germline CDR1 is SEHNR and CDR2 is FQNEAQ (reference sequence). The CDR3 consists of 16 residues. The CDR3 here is CASSLAAGGLNTEAFF. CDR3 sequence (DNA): TGTGCCAGCAGCTTAGCTGCGGGGGGGCTGAACACTGAAGCTTTCTTT. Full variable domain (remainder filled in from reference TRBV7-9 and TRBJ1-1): DTGVSQNPRHKITKRGQNVTFRCDPISEHNRLYWYRQTLGQGPEFLTYFQNEAQLEKSRLLSDRFSAERPKGSFSTLEIQRTEQGDSAMYLCASSLAAGGLNTEAFFGQGTRLTVV.

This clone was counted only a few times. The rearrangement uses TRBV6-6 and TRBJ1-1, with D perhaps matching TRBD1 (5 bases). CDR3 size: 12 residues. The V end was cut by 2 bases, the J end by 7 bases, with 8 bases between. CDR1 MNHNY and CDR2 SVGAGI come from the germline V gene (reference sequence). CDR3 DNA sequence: TGTGCCAGCAGTTACGGGGACTTTGAAGCTTTCTTT. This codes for CASSYGDFEAFF.

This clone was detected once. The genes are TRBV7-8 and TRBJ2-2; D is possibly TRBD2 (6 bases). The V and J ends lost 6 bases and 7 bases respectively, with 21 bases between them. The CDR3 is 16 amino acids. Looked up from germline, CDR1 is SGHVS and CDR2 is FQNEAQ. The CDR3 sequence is CASRPLGERRGGELFF. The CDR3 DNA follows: TGTGCCAGCAGGCCCCTAGGAGAGCGGAGGGGCGGGGAGCTGTTTTTT.

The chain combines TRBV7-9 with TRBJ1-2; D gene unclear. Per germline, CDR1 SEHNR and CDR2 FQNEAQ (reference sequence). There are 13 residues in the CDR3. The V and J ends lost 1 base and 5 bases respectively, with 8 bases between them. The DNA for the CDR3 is TGTGCCAGCAGCTTAGAAGGGAGGTATGGCTACACCTTC. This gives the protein CASSLEGRYGYTF. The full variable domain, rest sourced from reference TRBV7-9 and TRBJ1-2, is DTGVSQNPRHKITKRGQNVTFRCDPISEHNRLYWYRQTLGQGPEFLTYFQNEAQLEKSRLLSDRFSAERPKGSFSTLEIQRTEQGDSAMYLCASSLEGRYGYTFGSGTRLTVV.

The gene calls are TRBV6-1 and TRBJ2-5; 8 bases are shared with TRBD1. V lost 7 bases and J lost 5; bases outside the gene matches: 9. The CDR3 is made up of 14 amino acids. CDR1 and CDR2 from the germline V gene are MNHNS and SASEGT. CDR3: CASNQDRVGETQYF. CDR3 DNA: TGTGCCAGCAACCAGGACAGGGTGGGGGAGACCCAGTACTTC.

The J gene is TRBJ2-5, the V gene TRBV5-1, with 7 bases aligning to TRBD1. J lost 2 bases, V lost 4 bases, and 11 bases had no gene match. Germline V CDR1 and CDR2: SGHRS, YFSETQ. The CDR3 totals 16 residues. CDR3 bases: TGCGCCAGCAGCCCCGGACGCACAGGGGCACAAGAGACCCAGTACTTC. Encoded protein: CASSPGRTGAQETQYF. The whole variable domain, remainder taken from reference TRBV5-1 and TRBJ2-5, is KAGVTQTPRYLIKTRGQQVTLSCSPISGHRSVSWYQQTPGQGLQFLFEYFSETQRNKGNFPGRFSGRQFSNSRSEMNVSTLELGDSALYLCASSPGRTGAQETQYFGPGTRLLVL.

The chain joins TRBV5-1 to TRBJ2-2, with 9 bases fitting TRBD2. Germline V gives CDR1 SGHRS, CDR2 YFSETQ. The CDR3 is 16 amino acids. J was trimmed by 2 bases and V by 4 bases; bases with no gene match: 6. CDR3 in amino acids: CASSPGLAGNTGELFF. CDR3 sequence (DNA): TGCGCCAGCAGCCCGGGACTAGCCGGCAACACCGGGGAGCTGTTTTTT. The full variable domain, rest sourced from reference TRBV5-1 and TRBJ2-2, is KAGVTQTPRYLIKTRGQQVTLSCSPISGHRSVSWYQQTPGQGLQFLFEYFSETQRNKGNFPGRFSGRQFSNSRSEMNVSTLELGDSALYLCASSPGLAGNTGELFFGEGSRLTVL.

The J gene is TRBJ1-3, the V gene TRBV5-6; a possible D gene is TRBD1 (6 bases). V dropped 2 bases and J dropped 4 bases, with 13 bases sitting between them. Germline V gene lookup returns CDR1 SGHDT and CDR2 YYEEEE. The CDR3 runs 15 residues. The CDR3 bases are TGTGCCAGCAGCTTTCTGGGGGCTTCGGGAAACACCATATATTTT. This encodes CASSFLGASGNTIYF.

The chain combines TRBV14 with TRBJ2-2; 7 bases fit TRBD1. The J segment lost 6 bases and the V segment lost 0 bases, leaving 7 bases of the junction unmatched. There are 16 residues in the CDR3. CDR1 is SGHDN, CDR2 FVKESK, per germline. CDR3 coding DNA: TGTGCCAGCAGCCAAGAAGGGGACAGTTTTTCCGGGGAGCTGTTTTTT. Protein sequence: CASSQEGDSFSGELFF.

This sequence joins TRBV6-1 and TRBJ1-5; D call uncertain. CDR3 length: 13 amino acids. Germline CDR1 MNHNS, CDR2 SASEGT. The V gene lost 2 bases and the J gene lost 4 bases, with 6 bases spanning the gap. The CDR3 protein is CASSEYLNQPQHF. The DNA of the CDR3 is TGTGCCAGCAGTGAATACTTAAATCAGCCCCAGCATTTT.

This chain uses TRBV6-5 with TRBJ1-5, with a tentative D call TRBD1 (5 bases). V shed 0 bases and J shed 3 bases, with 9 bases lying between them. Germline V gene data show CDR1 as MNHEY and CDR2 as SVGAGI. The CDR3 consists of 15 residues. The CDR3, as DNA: TGTGCCAGCAGTTACTCTTCCAGGGTCAATCAGCCCCAGCATTTT. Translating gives CASSYSSRVNQPQHF.

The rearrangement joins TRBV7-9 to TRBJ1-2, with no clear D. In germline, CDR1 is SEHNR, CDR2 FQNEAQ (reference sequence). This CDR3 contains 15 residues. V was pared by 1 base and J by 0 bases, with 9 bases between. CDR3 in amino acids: CASSLDGIANYGYTF. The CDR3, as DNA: TGTGCCAGCAGCTTAGATGGCATTGCTAACTATGGCTACACCTTC.

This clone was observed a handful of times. In DNA form, the CDR3 reads TGCAGCGTCCTCACACCTAGGGGACAGTTCTATGGCTACACCTTC. Its protein product is CSVLTPRGQFYGYTF. The chain uses TRBV29-1 and TRBJ1-2, with 7 bases aligning to TRBD1. CDR1 and CDR2 from the germline V gene are SQVTM and ANQGSEA. The J segment lost 4 bases and the V segment lost 6 bases, leaving 14 bases of the junction unmatched. The CDR3 length is 15 residues.

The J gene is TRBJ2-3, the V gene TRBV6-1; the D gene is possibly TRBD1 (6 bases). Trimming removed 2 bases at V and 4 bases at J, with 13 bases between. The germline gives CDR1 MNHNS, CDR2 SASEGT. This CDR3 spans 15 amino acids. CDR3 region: CASSEILGAPDTQYF. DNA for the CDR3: TGTGCCAGCAGTGAAATTCTGGGGGCCCCAGATACGCAGTATTTT.

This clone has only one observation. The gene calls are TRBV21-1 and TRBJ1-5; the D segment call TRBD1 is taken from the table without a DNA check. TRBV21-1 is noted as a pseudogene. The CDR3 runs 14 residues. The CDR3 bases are TGTGCCAGCACGATGACAGGGGGCTATCAGCCCCAGCATTTT. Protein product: CASTMTGGYQPQHF.

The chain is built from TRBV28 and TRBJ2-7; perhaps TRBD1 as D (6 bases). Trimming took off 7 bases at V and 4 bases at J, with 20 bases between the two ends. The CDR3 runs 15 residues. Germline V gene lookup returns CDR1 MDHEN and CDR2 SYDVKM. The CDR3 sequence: CASTSAGVGVYEQYF. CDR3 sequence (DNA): TGTGCCAGCACCTCCGCAGGGGTCGGAGTATACGAGCAGTACTTC.

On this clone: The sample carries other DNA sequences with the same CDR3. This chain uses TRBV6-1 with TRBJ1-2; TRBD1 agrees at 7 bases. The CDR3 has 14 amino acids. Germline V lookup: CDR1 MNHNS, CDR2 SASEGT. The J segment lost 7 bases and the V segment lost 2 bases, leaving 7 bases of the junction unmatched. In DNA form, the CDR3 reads TGTGCCAGCAGTGAAACCGACAGGGTGGGTGGCTACACCTTC. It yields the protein CASSETDRVGGYTF.

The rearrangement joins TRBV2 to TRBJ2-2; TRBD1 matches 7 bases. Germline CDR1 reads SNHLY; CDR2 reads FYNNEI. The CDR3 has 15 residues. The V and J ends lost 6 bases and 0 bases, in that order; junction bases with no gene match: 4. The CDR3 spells CASRTGTANTGELFF. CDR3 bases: TGTGCCAGCAGGACCGGGACAGCGAACACCGGGGAGCTGTTTTTT.

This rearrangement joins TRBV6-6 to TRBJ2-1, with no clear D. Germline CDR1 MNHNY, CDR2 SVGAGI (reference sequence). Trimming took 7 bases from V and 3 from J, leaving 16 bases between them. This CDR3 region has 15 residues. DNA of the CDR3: TGTGCCAGCACTCCCACGGGTGGCAGCTACAATGAGCAGTTCTTC. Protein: CASTPTGGSYNEQFF.

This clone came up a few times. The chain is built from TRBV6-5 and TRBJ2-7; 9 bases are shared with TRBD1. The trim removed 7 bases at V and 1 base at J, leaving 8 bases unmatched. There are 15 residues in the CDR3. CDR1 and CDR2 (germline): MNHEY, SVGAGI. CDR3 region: CASNKQGAGSYEQYF. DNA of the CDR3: TGTGCCAGCAACAAACAGGGGGCCGGGTCCTACGAGCAGTACTTC.

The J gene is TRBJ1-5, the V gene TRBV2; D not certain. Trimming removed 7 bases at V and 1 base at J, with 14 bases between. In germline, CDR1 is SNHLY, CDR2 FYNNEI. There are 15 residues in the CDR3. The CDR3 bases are TGTGCCAGCACCCAAATGGGAGGGAGCAATCAGCCCCAGCATTTT. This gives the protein CASTQMGGSNQPQHF.

The CDR3 spells CASSLRQGIYGYTF. The CDR3 DNA follows: TGTGCCAGCAGTTTAAGGCAGGGAATCTATGGCTACACCTTC. The genes are TRBV27 and TRBJ1-2; D possibly corresponds to TRBD1 (5 bases). The CDR3 contains 14 residues. Germline V gives CDR1 MNHEY, CDR2 SMNVEV (reference sequence). Between the trimmed V and J ends, which lost 2 bases and 4 bases, there was a span of 11 bases.

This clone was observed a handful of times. CDR3 in DNA: TGTGCCAGCAGTGACTCGGTAGGGGACACCGGGGAGCTGTTTTTT. Translated, it gives CASSDSVGDTGELFF. J is TRBJ2-2 and V is TRBV6-4, with D perhaps matching TRBD1 (5 bases). CDR3 size: 15 residues. The V end was cut by 0 bases, the J end by 3 bases, with 8 bases between. Germline V gene sequence: CDR1 MRHNA, CDR2 SNTAGT.

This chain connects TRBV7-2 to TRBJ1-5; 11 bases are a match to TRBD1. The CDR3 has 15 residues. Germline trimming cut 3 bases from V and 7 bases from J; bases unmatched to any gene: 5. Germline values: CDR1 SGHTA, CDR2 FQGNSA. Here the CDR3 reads CASSFGTGGSQPQHF. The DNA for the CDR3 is TGTGCCAGCAGCTTTGGGACAGGGGGGTCCCAGCCCCAGCATTTT.

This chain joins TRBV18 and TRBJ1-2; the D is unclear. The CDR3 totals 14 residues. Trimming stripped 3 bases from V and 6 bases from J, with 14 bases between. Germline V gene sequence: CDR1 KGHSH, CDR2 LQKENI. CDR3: CASSPAELLHGYTF. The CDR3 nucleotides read TGTGCCAGCTCACCGGCTGAACTACTTCATGGCTACACCTTC.

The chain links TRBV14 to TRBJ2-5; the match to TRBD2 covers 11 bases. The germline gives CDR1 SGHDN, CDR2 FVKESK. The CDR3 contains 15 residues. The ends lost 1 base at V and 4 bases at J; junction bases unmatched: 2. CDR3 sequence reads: CASSQGGTSGETQYF. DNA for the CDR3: TGTGCCAGCAGCCAAGGGGGGACTAGCGGAGAGACCCAGTACTTC.

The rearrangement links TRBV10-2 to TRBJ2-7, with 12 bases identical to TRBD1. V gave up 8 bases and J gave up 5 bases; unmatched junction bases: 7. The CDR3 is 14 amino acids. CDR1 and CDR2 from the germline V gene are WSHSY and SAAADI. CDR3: CASVTGTGGDEQYV. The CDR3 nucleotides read TGCGCCAGCGTAACCGGGACAGGGGGCGACGAGCAGTACGTC.